This T cell receptor (beta chain) is drawn from a study of naive and memory T cell subsets. Amplification of ligated cDNA took four PCR rounds with SP2 and nested alpha and beta constant primers. TCRdb ran MiXCR on the 5' RACE reads and lists one entry per CDR3 protein. The profile shows 50,000 or so distinct CDR3 sequences, roughly 6.7% of them singletons. TCR cDNA received a 3' ligated oligonucleotide that carried a UMI. Input was roughly 1 to 1,100 ng of DNase-treated total RNA without cell sorting. Study-wide results and limits: TCR transcript changes with activation or differentiation may affect this RNA method.

This clonotype was recorded at least ten times. Its antigen is undetermined. The receptor's source is a male donor in good health.

In DNA, the CDR3 is TGTGCCACCAGCAGGGAGCCGGGACAGGGGATCGACGAGCAGTACTTC. It encodes CATSREPGQGIDEQYF. This chain joins TRBV15 and TRBJ2-7, with 10 bases fitting TRBD1. This CDR3 region has 16 residues. V was clipped by 3 bases and J by 5 bases; unmatched bases: 10. The germline V gene encodes CDR1 LNHNV and CDR2 YYDKDF (reference sequence).